The 2 T cell receptor beta chains below all came from one sample that was sequenced in a study of monozygotic twins with inflammatory bowel disease. Following a re-call of the 5' RACE reads, TCRdb has one entry per CDR3 protein and lacks DNA. The sample table sets out some 400,000 distinct CDR3 sequences. What was sequenced was blood. The origin of the receptors is a human donor with ulcerative colitis or Crohn's disease, or a healthy co-twin of an affected twin (not recorded which).

This CDR3 is CATSDPPGGLCYGEQFF. The J gene is TRBJ2-1, the V gene TRBV24-1; TCRdb calls TRBD1, which cannot be checked without DNA. In germline, CDR1 is KGHDR, CDR2 SFDVKD. The CDR3 loop spans 17 amino acids.

This rearrangement joins TRBV12-3 or TRBV12-4 to TRBJ2-3; TCRdb lists TRBD2, though no DNA is available to test this call. The CDR3 is 14 residues long. CDR3 sequence: CASSLVAGRNTQYF.